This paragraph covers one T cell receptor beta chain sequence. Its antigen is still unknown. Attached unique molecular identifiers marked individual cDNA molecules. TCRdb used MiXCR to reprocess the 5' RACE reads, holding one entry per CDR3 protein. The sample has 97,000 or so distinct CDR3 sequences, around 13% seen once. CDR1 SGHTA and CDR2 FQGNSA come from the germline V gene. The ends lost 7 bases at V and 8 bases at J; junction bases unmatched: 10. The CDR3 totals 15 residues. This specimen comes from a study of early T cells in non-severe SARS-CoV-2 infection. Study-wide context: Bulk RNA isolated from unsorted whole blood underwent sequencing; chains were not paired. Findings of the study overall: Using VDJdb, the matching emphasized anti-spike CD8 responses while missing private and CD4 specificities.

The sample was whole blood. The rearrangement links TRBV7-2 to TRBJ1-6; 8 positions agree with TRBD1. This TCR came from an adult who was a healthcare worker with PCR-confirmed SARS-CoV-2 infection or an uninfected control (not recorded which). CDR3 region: CASMSPGQGYSPLHF. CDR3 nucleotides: TGTGCCAGCATGTCGCCCGGACAGGGATATTCACCCCTCCACTTT.